The following is a T cell receptor beta chain sequence with its context. What it recognizes is unknown. One junction end disagrees with the germline gene, perhaps due to a read error. The naive CD8 population came from CD45RO-negative cells selected for CCR7, without terminally differentiated effector memory CD45RA+ cells. This CDR3 has 16 amino acids. The germline gives CDR1 SSHAT, CDR2 FNYEAQ (reference sequence). This sample was included in a study of shared clonotypes between healthy human individuals. Study-level information: A couple of women and a few men aged 18 to 49 served as donors.

The test was conducted at deep level. Repertoires were generated with immunoSEQ multiplex PCR, while TCRdb's copy carries only in-frame clones and drops some. Among hundreds of thousands of clones listed, approximately 90% were seen once. Findings of the study overall: Only blood samples were collected, and tissue repertoires likely differ.

The chain links TRBV7-7 to TRBJ2-5; D is undetermined. The sequence derives from a man aged 30 to 45 in good health. The specimen was naive CD8+ T cells sorted from blood. This chain's CDR3 is CASSLASPSGFETQYF. CDR3 coding DNA: TGTGCTAGCAGCTTAGCAAGTCCATCTGGTTTTGAGACCCAGTACTTC.